What follows is one TCR beta chain and its context. Some clones are missing from TCRdb's copy, which holds only in-frame ones; the method was immunoSEQ multiplex PCR. The table lists 16,000 or so clones, more than 75% of them singletons. The data stem from a study of sequential checkpoint blockade in melanoma. Indicated treatment: randomized to nivolumab then ipilimumab (arm A) or the reverse (arm B). Patients had received no earlier DNA-damaging chemotherapy. CDR3 length: 14 amino acids. The germline CDR1 and CDR2 sequences are SGHNT and YYREEE (reference sequence). Deletions cut 4 bases from V and 4 bases from J, with 15 bases between.

V usage is TRBV5-4 and J usage is TRBJ2-7, with D possibly being TRBD2 (6 bases). The sequencing here drew on CD8+ T cells sorted from blood (inferred from file names), taken from a patient given nivolumab and ipilimumab in sequence. This TCR was recovered from a human donor with melanoma. CDR3 in DNA: TGTGCCAGCAGCCCCGGGGGATTGGCGTACGAGCAGTACTTC. It encodes CASSPGGLAYEQYF.